The clone carrying this TCR beta chain was counted between two and nine times. Its antigen is unknown. V lost 2 bases, J lost 2 bases, and 10 bases lay in between. The CDR3 consists of 14 residues. Germline V gene data show CDR1 as MNHEY and CDR2 as SMNVEV (reference sequence). This specimen comes from a study of identical twins. The study, taken as a whole, reports: Low generation-probability sequences were in excess among twin-shared out-of-frame alpha sequences.

cDNA molecules carried unique molecular identifiers, and template switching added a universal primer site. Each CDR3 protein gets one entry after TCRdb re-called the 5' RACE reads with MiXCR. The repertoire holds 500,000 to 550,000 distinct CDR3 sequences, with roughly a fifth as singletons. The data also belong to a second study, concerning T cells expressing NK-cell markers. That report adds: Sequencing of TCR beta repertoires drew on sorted CD3+CD56+NKG2C+, CD3+CD56+NKG2C- and CD3+CD56-NKG2C+ T cells. Researchers report these clonotypes also headed the CD3+CD56-NKG2C+ fraction in several donors.

This TCR was sampled from a woman between 18 and 29 years old in good health. The genes are TRBV27 and TRBJ2-7, with D possibly matching TRBD1 (6 bases). The sample comprised CD4+ T cells sorted from blood. The CDR3 nucleotides read TGTGCCAGCAGTTTACACAGGGATACCTACGAGCAGTACTTC. As protein: CASSLHRDTYEQYF.